The T cell receptor (beta chain) described here comes from a study of cytomegalovirus exposure and HLA in healthy donors. Regarding the study as a whole: Associated with HLA alleles at 0.05 false discovery rate in a later analysis were around 17,000 TCR beta sequences.

Comments on this clone: Its antigen is not identified.

This PCR relied on a set of 60 Vbeta primers and 13 Jbeta primers. The method was immunoSEQ multiplex PCR; TCRdb's version includes in-frame clones alone and lacks a portion of them. The table lists some 110,000 clones, 73% of them singletons, with approximately 4.8% in the top ten. CDR3 size: 15 residues. CDR1 MNHEY and CDR2 SVGAGI come from the germline V gene. Trimming left V 5 bases short and J 2 bases short, with 15 bases between. Material for sequencing was PBMCs. This receptor was taken from a man aged 55 to 70 in good health and CMV-seropositive. The chain carries TRBV6-5 and TRBJ1-2; maybe TRBD1 (6 bases). In DNA form, the CDR3 reads TGTGCCAGCAGTCCCCTGGACAGCTTAAACTATGGCTACACCTTC. Residues: CASSPLDSLNYGYTF.